Listed here is a single T cell receptor beta chain. Its antigen is as yet unknown. The record originates from a study of T cells and copy number aberrations in small-cell lung cancer. Study-level results: The study's sample size was small, so findings need validation. Tumors showed lower T-cell density, richness and clonality than adjacent lung, though density did not differ significantly. Sequencing artifacts are a known risk, since all specimens were formalin-fixed paraffin-embedded.

Assay used: immunoSEQ multiplex PCR; TCRdb lists only in-frame clones, some missing. The repertoire consists of about 7,500 clones, with roughly four fifths occurring once and the leading ten covering 3.5% to 5.5%. The CDR3 sequence is 18 residues long. CDR1 and CDR2 from the germline V gene are SGHAT and FQNNGV. The V and J ends lost 5 bases and 3 bases, in that order; junction bases with no gene match: 15. All donors had upfront surgery, without preoperative chemotherapy or radiotherapy, and never received immunotherapy. The clonotype was recovered from a woman aged 50 to 60 with small cell lung cancer. Sequencing was carried out using normal tissue next to the tumor. The V gene is TRBV11-2, the J gene TRBJ2-1, with 8 bases fitting TRBD2. The CDR3 DNA reads TGTGCCAGCAGCCCGTATTCTTGGCGAGCGGGAGACTACAATGAGCAGTTCTTC. It specifies CASSPYSWRAGDYNEQFF.